Reported below is one T cell receptor beta chain. Germline V gene sequence: CDR1 SGHTA, CDR2 FQGTGA. The V end lost 3 bases, the J end lost 6 bases, and 8 bases lay between the germline ends. This CDR3 is 13 amino acids long. Only in-frame clones appear in the TCRdb table, and some are missing; sequencing was by immunoSEQ multiplex PCR. The sample has around 280,000 clones; roughly 86% are singletons. This entry comes from a study of blood T cell repertoires in COVID-19. The receptor was derived from a young woman who had recovered from COVID-19. The chain links TRBV7-3 to TRBJ2-2; a possible D gene is TRBD2 (5 bases). Material for sequencing was peripheral blood. Written as DNA, the CDR3 is TGTGCCAGCAGCTTCGGGGTGGCCGGGGAGCTGTTTTTT. Translation: CASSFGVAGELFF. The full variable domain, rest sourced from reference TRBV7-3 and TRBJ2-2, is GAGVSQTPSNKVTEKGKYVELRCDPISGHTALYWYRQSLGQGPEFLIYFQGTGAADDSGLPNDRFFAVRPEGSVSTLKIQRTERGDSAVYLCASSFGVAGELFFGEGSRLTVL.